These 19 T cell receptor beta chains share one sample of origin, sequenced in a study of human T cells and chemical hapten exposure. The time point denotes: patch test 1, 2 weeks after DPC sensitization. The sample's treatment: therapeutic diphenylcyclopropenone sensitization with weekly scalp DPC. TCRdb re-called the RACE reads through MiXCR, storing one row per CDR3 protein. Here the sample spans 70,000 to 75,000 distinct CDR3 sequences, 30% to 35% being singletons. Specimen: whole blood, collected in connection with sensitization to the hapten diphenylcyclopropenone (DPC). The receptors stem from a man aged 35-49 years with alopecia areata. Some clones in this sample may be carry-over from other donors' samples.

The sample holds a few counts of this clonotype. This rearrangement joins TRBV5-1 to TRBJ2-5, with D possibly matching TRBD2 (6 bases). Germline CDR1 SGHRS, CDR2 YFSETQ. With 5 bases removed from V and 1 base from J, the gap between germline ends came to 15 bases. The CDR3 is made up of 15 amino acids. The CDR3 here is CASSPLRGSQETQYF. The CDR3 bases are TGCGCCAGCAGTCCCCTCCGGGGGTCCCAAGAGACCCAGTACTTC.

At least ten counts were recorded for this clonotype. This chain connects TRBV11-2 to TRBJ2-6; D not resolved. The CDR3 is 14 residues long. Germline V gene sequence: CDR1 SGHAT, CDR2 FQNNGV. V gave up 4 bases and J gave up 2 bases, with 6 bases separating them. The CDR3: CASSYSAGANVLTF. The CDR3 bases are TGTGCCAGCAGCTACAGTGCTGGGGCCAACGTCCTGACTTTC.

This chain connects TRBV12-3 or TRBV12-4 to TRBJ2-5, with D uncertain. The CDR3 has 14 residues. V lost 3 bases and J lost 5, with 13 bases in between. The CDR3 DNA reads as TGTGCCAGCAGTTTTAGTGGGGTCGAGGAGACCCAGTACTTC. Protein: CASSFSGVEETQYF.

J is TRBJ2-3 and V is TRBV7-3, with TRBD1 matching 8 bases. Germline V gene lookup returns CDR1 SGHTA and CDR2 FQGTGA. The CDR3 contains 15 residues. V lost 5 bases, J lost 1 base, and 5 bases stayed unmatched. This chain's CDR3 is CASSPDRVGTDTQYF. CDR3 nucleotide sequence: TGTGCCAGCAGCCCGGACAGGGTGGGCACAGATACGCAGTATTTT.

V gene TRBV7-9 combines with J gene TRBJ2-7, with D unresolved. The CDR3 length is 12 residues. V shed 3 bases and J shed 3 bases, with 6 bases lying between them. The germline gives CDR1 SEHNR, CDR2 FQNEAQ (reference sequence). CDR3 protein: CASSFSLYEQYF. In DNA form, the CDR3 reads TGTGCCAGCAGCTTCTCTCTCTACGAGCAGTACTTC.

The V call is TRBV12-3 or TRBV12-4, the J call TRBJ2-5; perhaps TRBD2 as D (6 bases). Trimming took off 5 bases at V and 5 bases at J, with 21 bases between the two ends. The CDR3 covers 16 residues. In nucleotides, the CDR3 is TGTGCCAGCAGTGGAGCTTGGGCGGGACTCCGTGAGACCCAGTACTTC. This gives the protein CASSGAWAGLRETQYF.

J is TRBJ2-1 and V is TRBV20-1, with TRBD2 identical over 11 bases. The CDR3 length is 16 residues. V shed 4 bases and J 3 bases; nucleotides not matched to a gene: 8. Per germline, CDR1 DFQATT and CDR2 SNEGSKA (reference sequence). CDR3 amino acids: CSANPGTSGSYNEQFF. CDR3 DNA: TGCAGTGCTAATCCGGGGACTAGCGGCAGCTACAATGAGCAGTTCTTC.

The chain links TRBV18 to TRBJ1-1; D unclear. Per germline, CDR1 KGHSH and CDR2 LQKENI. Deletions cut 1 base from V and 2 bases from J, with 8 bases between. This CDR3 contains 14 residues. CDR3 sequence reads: CASSPQVDNTEAFF. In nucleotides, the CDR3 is TGTGCCAGCTCACCACAGGTTGATAACACTGAAGCTTTCTTT.

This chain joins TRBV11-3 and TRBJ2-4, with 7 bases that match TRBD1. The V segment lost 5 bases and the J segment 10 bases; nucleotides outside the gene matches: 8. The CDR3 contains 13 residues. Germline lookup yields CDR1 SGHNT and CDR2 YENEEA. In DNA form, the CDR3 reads TGTGCCAGCAGCCTCCGGGGACAGTCAATTCAGTACTTC. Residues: CASSLRGQSIQYF.

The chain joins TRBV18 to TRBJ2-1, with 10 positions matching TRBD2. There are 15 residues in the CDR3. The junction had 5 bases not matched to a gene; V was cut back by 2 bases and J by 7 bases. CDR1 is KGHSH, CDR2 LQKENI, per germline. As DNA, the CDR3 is TGTGCCAGCTCACCAACTAGCGGGATAGGTAATGAGCAGTTCTTC. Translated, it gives CASSPTSGIGNEQFF.

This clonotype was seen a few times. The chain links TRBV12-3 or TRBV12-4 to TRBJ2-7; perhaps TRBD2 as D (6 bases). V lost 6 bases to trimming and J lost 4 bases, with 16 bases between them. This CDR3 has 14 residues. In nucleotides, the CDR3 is TGTGCCAGCAGGCCCCGTCGGGACTCATACGAGCAGTACTTC. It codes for CASRPRRDSYEQYF.

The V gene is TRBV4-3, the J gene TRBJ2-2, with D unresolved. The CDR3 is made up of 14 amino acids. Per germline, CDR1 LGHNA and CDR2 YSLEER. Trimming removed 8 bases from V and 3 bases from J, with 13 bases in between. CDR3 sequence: CASRPRLDTGELFF. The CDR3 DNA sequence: TGCGCCAGCCGACCCAGATTGGACACCGGGGAGCTGTTTTTT.

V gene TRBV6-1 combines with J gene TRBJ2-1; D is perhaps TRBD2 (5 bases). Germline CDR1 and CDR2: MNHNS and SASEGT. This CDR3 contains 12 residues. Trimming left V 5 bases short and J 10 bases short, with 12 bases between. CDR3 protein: CASSSGLAEQFF. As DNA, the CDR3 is TGTGCCAGCAGTTCTGGACTCGCAGAGCAGTTCTTC.

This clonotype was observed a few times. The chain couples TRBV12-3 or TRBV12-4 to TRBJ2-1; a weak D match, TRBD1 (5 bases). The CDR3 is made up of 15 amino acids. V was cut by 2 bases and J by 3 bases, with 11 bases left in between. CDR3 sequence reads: CASSLSGIGYNEQFF. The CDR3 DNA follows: TGTGCCAGCAGTTTATCAGGGATCGGCTACAATGAGCAGTTCTTC.

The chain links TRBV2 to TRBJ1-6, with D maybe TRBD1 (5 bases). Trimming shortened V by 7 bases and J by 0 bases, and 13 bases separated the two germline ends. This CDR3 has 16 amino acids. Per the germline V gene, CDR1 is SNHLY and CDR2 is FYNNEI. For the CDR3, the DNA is TGTGCCAGCATGGGACCGAGGAGCTCCTATAATTCACCCCTCCACTTT. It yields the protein CASMGPRSSYNSPLHF.

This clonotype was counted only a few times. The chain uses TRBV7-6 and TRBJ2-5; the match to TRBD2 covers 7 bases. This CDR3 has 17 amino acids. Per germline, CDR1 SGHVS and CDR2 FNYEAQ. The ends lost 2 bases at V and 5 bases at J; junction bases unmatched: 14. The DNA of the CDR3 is TGTGCCAGCAGCTTAAACTCCGGCGGGAGATCATGGGAGACCCAGTACTTC. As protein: CASSLNSGGRSWETQYF.

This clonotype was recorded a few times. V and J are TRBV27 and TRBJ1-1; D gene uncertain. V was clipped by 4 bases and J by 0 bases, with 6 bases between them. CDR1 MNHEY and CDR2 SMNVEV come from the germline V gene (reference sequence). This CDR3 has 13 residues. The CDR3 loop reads CASSYQMNTEAFF. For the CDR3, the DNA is TGTGCCAGCAGTTATCAGATGAACACTGAAGCTTTCTTT.

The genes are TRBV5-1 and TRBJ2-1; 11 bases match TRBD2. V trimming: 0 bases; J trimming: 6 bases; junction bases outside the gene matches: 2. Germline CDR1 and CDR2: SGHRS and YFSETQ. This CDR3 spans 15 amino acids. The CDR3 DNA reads TGCGCCAGCAGCTTGGTAACTAGCGGGAGCAATGAGCAGTTCTTC. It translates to CASSLVTSGSNEQFF.

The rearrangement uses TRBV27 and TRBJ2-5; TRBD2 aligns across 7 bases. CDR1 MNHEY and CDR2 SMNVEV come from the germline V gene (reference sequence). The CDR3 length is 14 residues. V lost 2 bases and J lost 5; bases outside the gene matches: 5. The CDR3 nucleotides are TGTGCCAGCAGTTTAAAGTCTAGCGGTGAGACCCAGTACTTC. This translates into CASSLKSSGETQYF.